This TCR beta chain was captured by sequencing in a study of T cell changes during pregnancy in multiple sclerosis. The data were produced by immunoSEQ multiplex PCR, yet TCRdb's version contains in-frame clones alone and is incomplete. The table lists roughly 45,000 clones, about 85% of them singletons. Trimming shortened V by 0 bases and J by 0 bases, and 11 bases separated the two germline ends. Per the germline V gene, CDR1 is LNHNV and CDR2 is YYDKDF (reference sequence). This CDR3 comprises 16 residues. The rearrangement links TRBV15 to TRBJ2-5; D is possibly TRBD1 (5 bases). The sample in question was CD4+ T cells from peripheral blood mononuclear cells, obtained in the second trimester of pregnancy. The clonotype originates from a female donor with multiple sclerosis, enrolled in a pregnancy study. The DNA for the CDR3 is TGTGCCACCAGCAGAGACCCAGGGAACAACCAAGAGACCCAGTACTTC. Protein product: CATSRDPGNNQETQYF.